Shown below are 19 T cell receptor beta chains from a single sample sequenced in a study of cytomegalovirus exposure and HLA in healthy donors. Method: immunoSEQ multiplex PCR; TCRdb's copy keeps in-frame clones and lacks some. Among over 100,000 clones listed, 85% to 90% were seen once. Material for sequencing was PBMCs. These receptors all stem from a woman aged 18 to 35 in good health and CMV-seropositive.

The chain is built from TRBV7-9 and TRBJ1-2, with 7 nucleotides matching TRBD1. The CDR3 is 14 residues long. V was clipped by 3 bases and J by 6 bases; unmatched bases: 7. Germline values: CDR1 SEHNR, CDR2 FQNEAQ (reference sequence). CDR3 residues: CASSFGQGVDGYTF. CDR3 bases: TGTGCCAGCAGCTTTGGGCAGGGGGTAGATGGCTACACCTTC.

The chain couples TRBV10-3 to TRBJ1-1; 10 bases line up with TRBD1. This CDR3 has 16 amino acids. Germline trimming cut 6 bases from V and 7 bases from J; bases unmatched to any gene: 14. CDR1 ENHRY and CDR2 SYGVKD come from the germline V gene. CDR3 sequence reads: CAIRATGTGELDEAFF. In DNA form, the CDR3 reads TGTGCCATCAGGGCGACAGGGACAGGGGAGTTGGATGAAGCTTTCTTT.

The chain employs TRBV6-1 and TRBJ1-2; D not resolved. Germline loops: CDR1 MNHNS, CDR2 SASEGT. The CDR3 sequence is 15 residues long. The V and J ends lost 5 bases and 4 bases respectively, with 17 bases between them. The CDR3 sequence: CASSPMGGSLYGYTF. CDR3 DNA: TGTGCCAGCAGTCCCATGGGAGGCAGCCTCTATGGCTACACCTTC.

The chain is built from TRBV29-1 and TRBJ1-1; TRBD1 matches 7 bases. The CDR3 sequence is 16 residues long. The V gene's germline CDR1 is SQVTM and CDR2 ANQGSEA. Trimming removed 5 bases from V and 3 bases from J; junction bases left unmatched: 15. This CDR3 is CSVKRDSSSLYTEAFF. In DNA form, the CDR3 reads TGCAGCGTTAAAAGGGACAGCAGTAGCCTATACACTGAAGCTTTCTTT.

With regard to this clone: This same CDR3 is encoded by further DNA sequences in the sample. This rearrangement joins TRBV30 to TRBJ1-2; 7 bases agree with TRBD1. Trimming removed 0 bases from V and 8 bases from J; junction bases left unmatched: 15. The germline CDR1 and CDR2 sequences are GTSNPN and SVGIG (reference sequence). The CDR3 totals 16 residues. CDR3 bases: TGTGCCTGGAGTGTCCACAGGGGCCTTTTGGCTTGGGGCTACACCTTC. Its protein is CAWSVHRGLLAWGYTF.

This chain connects TRBV18 to TRBJ2-3, with D hard to call. Germline V gene data show CDR1 as KGHSH and CDR2 as LQKENI. There are 12 residues in the CDR3. V lost 6 bases and J lost 2, with 6 bases in between. DNA for the CDR3: TGTGCCAGCTCCGCACTCACAGATACGCAGTATTTT. It is translated as CASSALTDTQYF.

The chain combines TRBV28 with TRBJ1-2; 8 bases line up with TRBD1. V lost 6 bases to trimming and J lost 3 bases; unmatched junction nucleotides: 18. The CDR3 is made up of 18 amino acids. Germline V gives CDR1 MDHEN, CDR2 SYDVKM. The CDR3 DNA sequence: TGTGCCAGCAGGGGGGGGGACAGGTTTTTATCATGGGACTATGGCTACACCTTC. This translates into CASRGGDRFLSWDYGYTF.

The chain employs TRBV5-1 and TRBJ2-7; 14 nucleotides line up with TRBD2. The J segment lost 0 bases and the V segment lost 4 bases, leaving 12 bases of the junction unmatched. Germline CDR1 and CDR2: SGHRS and YFSETQ. The CDR3 has 19 residues. CDR3 nucleotides: TGCGCCAGCAGCACCGGGACCGCCGGGACTAGCGGGAGCTCCTACGAGCAGTACTTC. Translating it yields CASSTGTAGTSGSSYEQYF.

This clone appeared once. The chain uses TRBV6-4 and TRBJ1-1; a weak D match, TRBD1 (6 bases). Germline V CDR1 and CDR2: MRHNA, SNTAGT. The germline V and J ends were trimmed by 8 bases and 2 bases, with 21 bases remaining between them. The CDR3 spans 16 residues. This CDR3 reads CASVLNPVTGNTEAFF. CDR3 DNA: TGTGCCAGCGTCTTGAATCCAGTGACAGGAAACACTGAAGCTTTCTTT.

V usage is TRBV5-1 and J usage is TRBJ2-1; possible D gene TRBD1, 5 bases. The germline CDR1 and CDR2 sequences are SGHRS and YFSETQ. The CDR3 covers 12 residues. Trimming removed 5 bases from V and 8 bases from J, with 11 bases in between. Here the CDR3 reads CASRAGIHEQFF. In DNA form, the CDR3 reads TGCGCCAGCAGGGCAGGGATTCATGAGCAGTTCTTC.

This chain links TRBV19 with TRBJ1-5, with 12 bases matching TRBD1. This CDR3 has 20 residues. CDR1 and CDR2 (germline): LNHDA, SQIVND (reference sequence). V was clipped by 3 bases and J by 2 bases; unmatched bases: 14. This CDR3 is CASSMSRDRGQKGGNQPQHF. In nucleotides, the CDR3 is TGTGCCAGTAGTATGTCGAGGGACAGGGGGCAAAAAGGGGGCAATCAGCCCCAGCATTTT.

This clone has a handful of counts. The J gene is TRBJ1-2, the V gene TRBV7-9; 9 nucleotides match TRBD1. CDR1 and CDR2 (germline): SEHNR, FQNEAQ (reference sequence). The CDR3 extends over 14 amino acids. Trimming removed 5 bases from V and 8 bases from J; junction bases left unmatched: 9. The CDR3 protein is CASSPRGQGEGYTF. CDR3 nucleotide sequence: TGTGCCAGCAGCCCCCGGGGACAGGGCGAGGGCTACACCTTC.

In the case of this clone: Other DNA sequences in the same sample also yield this CDR3. The V call is TRBV9, the J call TRBJ2-1; D is ambiguous. The CDR3 spans 15 residues. The germline V and J ends were trimmed by 1 base and 0 bases, with 8 bases remaining between them. Germline CDR1 is SGDLS and CDR2 is YYNGEE. In DNA form, the CDR3 reads TGTGCCAGCAGCGTATCAGGAAGCTCCTACAATGAGCAGTTCTTC. Translation gives CASSVSGSSYNEQFF.

This chain joins TRBV9 and TRBJ2-5, with D unclear. The CDR3 has 12 residues. Germline V gene lookup returns CDR1 SGDLS and CDR2 YYNGEE. Trimming took off 4 bases at V and 7 bases at J, with 11 bases between the two ends. The CDR3 DNA reads as TGTGCCAGCAGCCCCTCGCGTGGGACCCAGTACTTC. It is translated as CASSPSRGTQYF. The full variable domain, in which reference TRBV9 and TRBJ2-5 provide the parts outside the CDR3, is DSGVTQTPKHLITATGQRVTLRCSPRSGDLSVYWYQQSLDQGLQFLIQYYNGEERAKGNILERFSAQQFPDLHSELNLSSLELGDSALYFCASSPSRGTQYFGPGTRLLVL.

J is TRBJ1-1 and V is TRBV25-1; TRBD1 agrees at 9 bases. CDR3 length: 13 residues. V dropped 6 bases and J dropped 6; count of bases not matched to a gene: 5. The germline gives CDR1 MGHDK, CDR2 SYGVNS. DNA of the CDR3: TGTGCCAGCAGCCGGGACAGGGTCGCTGAAGCTTTCTTT. Protein product: CASSRDRVAEAFF.

This clone has just a few counts. One end of the junction varies from germline; a read error may be responsible. This chain joins TRBV7-2 and TRBJ2-7; 7 bases align to TRBD2. The CDR3 length is 12 residues. Germline V CDR1 and CDR2: SGHTA, FQGNSA. Here the CDR3 reads CASSSRASGFRF. In DNA, the CDR3 is TGTGCCAGCAGCTCCCGGGCTAGCGGTTTCCGATTC.

The rearrangement uses TRBV7-9 and TRBJ2-5, with 11 bases aligning to TRBD2. V shed 5 bases and J 3 bases; nucleotides not matched to a gene: 2. The CDR3 contains 14 residues. Germline V CDR1 and CDR2: SEHNR, FQNEAQ (reference sequence). The CDR3 is CASSTGLAEETQYF. The DNA for the CDR3 is TGTGCCAGCAGCACGGGACTAGCGGAAGAGACCCAGTACTTC.

The V and J genes are TRBV11-3 and TRBJ2-3; D remains ambiguous. From germline, CDR1 is SGHNT and CDR2 YENEEA. Trimming shortened V by 1 base and J by 6 bases, and 5 bases separated the two germline ends. This CDR3 is 12 amino acids long. The CDR3 region has the DNA TGTGCCAGCAGCTTAGCCTCGGATACGCAGTATTTT. Residues: CASSLASDTQYF.

V and J are TRBV4-2 and TRBJ1-2, with 8 bases matching TRBD1. The CDR3 spans 14 residues. V lost 4 bases to trimming and J lost 8 bases; unmatched junction nucleotides: 9. Germline CDR1 and CDR2: LGHNA and YNFKEQ. CDR3 region: CASSPGQGAGGYTF. The CDR3 coding sequence is TGTGCCAGCAGCCCAGGACAGGGAGCGGGAGGCTACACCTTC.